This T cell receptor beta chain emerged from a study of shared clonotypes between healthy human individuals. Findings and caveats of the study: Memory subsets generally showed smaller estimated richness than naive subsets did.

The donors were all Caucasian adults (living in Nashville, Tennessee). From CD4+ cells came CD45RA+ naive and CD45RA-negative memory subsets. This CDR3 contains 14 residues. V was cut by 7 bases and J by 4 bases, with 17 bases left in between. Germline assignment: CDR1 SQVTM and CDR2 ANQGSEA. Repertoires were generated with immunoSEQ multiplex PCR, while TCRdb's copy carries only in-frame clones and drops some. The data contain approximately 2.5 million clones, around nine tenths of them seen just once; the ten biggest clones take up about 0.13%. This clone appeared a single time. Its target is unknown.

The sequencing sample was made of naive CD4+ T cells sorted from blood. The sample's subset: CD45RA+ positively selected. The rearrangement links TRBV29-1 to TRBJ1-3, with D possibly TRBD1 on 6 matching bases. This clonotype was sampled from a man aged 18 to 30 in good health. CDR3 sequence reads: CSGRGGLKGNTIYF. CDR3 coding DNA: TGCAGCGGGCGGGGGGGCCTGAAAGGAAACACCATATATTTT.